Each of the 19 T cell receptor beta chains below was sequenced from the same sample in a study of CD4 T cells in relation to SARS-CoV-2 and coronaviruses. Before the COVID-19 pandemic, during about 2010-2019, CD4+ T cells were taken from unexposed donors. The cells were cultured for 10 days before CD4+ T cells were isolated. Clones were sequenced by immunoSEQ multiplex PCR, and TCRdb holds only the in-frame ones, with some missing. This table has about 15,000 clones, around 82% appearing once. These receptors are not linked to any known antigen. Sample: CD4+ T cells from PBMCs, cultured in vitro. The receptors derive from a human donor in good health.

CDR3 protein: CASSLTGPDTQYF. CDR3 sequence (DNA): TGTGCCAGCAGCTTAACGGGCCCAGATACGCAGTATTTT. This chain uses TRBV11-3 with TRBJ2-3; D gene unclear. The CDR3 spans 13 residues. V lost 2 bases, J lost 4 bases, and 7 bases lay in between. CDR1 and CDR2 from the germline V gene are SGHNT and YENEEA.

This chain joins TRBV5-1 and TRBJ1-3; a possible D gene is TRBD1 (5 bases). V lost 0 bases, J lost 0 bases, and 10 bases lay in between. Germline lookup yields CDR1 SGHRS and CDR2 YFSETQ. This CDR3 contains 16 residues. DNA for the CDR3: TGCGCCAGCAGCTTGGAGGCCGGGGGCTCTGGAAACACCATATATTTT. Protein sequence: CASSLEAGGSGNTIYF.

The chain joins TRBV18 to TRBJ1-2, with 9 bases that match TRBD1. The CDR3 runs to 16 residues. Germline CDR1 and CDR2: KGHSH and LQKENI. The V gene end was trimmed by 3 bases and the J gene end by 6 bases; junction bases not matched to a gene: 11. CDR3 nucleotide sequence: TGTGCCAGCTCACCTCCCCACCGAGGGACAGGGAATGGCTACACCTTC. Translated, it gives CASSPPHRGTGNGYTF.

CDR3 in DNA: TGTGCCAGCATCTCGCCAGGGATGGGGGAAAAACTGTTTTTT. Amino acids: CASISPGMGEKLFF. This chain uses TRBV28 with TRBJ1-4, with D possibly matching TRBD1 (5 bases). The CDR3 has 14 residues. Germline lookup yields CDR1 MDHEN and CDR2 SYDVKM. V gave up 7 bases and J gave up 8 bases, with 17 bases separating them.

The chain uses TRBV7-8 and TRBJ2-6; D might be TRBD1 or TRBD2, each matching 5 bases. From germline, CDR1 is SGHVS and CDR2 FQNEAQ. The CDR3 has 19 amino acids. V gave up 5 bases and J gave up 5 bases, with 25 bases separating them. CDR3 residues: CASSRRRGHREGRANVLTF. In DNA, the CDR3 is TGTGCCAGCAGCAGAAGACGTGGACACCGGGAAGGGAGGGCCAACGTCCTGACTTTC.

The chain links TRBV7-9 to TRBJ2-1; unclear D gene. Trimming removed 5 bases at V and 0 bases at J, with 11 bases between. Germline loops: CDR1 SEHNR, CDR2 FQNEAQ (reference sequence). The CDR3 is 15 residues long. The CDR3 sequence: CASSPRSGSYNEQFF. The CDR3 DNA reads TGTGCCAGCAGCCCCCGGTCGGGCTCCTACAATGAGCAGTTCTTC.

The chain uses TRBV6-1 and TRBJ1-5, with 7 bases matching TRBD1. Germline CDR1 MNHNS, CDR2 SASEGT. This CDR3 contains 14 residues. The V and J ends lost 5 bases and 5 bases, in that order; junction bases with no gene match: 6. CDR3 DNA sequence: TGTGCCAGCAGTTTGGGTACAGGGGATCAGCCCCAGCATTTT. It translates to CASSLGTGDQPQHF.

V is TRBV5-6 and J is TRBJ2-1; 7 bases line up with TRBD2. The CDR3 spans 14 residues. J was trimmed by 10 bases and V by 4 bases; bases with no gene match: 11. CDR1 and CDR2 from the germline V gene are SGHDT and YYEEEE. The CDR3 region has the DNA TGTGCCAGCAGCCCCCCGACTAGCTTAGAGGAGCAGTTCTTC. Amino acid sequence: CASSPPTSLEEQFF. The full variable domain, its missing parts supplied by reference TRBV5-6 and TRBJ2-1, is DAGVTQSPTHLIKTRGQQVTLRCSPKSGHDTVSWYQQALGQGPQFIFQYYEEEERQRGNFPDRFSGHQFPNYSSELNVNALLLGDSALYLCASSPPTSLEEQFFGPGTRLTVL.

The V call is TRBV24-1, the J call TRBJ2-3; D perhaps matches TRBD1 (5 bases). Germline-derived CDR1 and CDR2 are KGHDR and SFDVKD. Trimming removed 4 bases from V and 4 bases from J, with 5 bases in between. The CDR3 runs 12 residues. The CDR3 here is CATSEGADTQYF. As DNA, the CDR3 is TGTGCCACCAGTGAAGGGGCAGATACGCAGTATTTT.

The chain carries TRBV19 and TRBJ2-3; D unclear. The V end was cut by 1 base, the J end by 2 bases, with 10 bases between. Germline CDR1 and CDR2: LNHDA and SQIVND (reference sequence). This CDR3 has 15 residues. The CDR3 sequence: CASSIGRSSTDTQYF. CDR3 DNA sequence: TGTGCCAGTAGTATAGGTCGCAGTTCCACAGATACGCAGTATTTT.

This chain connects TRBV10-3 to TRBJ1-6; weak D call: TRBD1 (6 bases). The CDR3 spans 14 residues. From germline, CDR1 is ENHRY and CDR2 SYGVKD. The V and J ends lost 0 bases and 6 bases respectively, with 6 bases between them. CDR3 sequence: CAISESGANSPLHF. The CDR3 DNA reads TGTGCCATCAGTGAGTCGGGGGCTAATTCACCCCTCCACTTT.

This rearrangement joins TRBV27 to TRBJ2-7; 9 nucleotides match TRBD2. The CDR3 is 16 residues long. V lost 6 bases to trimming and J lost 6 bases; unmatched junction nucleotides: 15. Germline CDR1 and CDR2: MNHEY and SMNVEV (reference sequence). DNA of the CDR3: TGTGCCAGCAGACACGAGGGGACTAGCCTAATGGGCGAGCAGTACTTC. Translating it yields CASRHEGTSLMGEQYF.

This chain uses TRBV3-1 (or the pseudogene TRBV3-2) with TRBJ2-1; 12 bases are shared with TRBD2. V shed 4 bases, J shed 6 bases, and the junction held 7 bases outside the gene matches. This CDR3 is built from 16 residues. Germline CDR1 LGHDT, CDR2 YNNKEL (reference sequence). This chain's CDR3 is CASSRWTSGKFNEQFF. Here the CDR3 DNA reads TGTGCCAGCAGCCGGTGGACTAGCGGGAAATTCAATGAGCAGTTCTTC.

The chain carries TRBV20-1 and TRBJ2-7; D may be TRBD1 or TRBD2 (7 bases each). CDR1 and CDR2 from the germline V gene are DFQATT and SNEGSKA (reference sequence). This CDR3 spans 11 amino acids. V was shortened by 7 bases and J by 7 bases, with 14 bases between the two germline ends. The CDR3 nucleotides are TGCAGTGGCCAGGGGGGGGGTGAGCAGTACTTC. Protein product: CSGQGGGEQYF.

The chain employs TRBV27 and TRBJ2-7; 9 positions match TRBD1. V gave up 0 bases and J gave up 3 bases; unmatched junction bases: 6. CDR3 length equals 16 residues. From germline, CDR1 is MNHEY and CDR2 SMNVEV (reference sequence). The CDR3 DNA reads TGTGCCAGCAGTTTATCGCGGGGACAGGGCGTCTACGAGCAGTACTTC. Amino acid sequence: CASSLSRGQGVYEQYF.

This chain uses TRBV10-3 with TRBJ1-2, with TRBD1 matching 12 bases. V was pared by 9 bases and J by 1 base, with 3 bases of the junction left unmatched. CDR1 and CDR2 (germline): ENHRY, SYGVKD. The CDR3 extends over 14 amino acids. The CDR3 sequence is CAMGQGAGNYGYTF. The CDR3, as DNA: TGTGCCATGGGACAGGGGGCGGGTAACTATGGCTACACCTTC.

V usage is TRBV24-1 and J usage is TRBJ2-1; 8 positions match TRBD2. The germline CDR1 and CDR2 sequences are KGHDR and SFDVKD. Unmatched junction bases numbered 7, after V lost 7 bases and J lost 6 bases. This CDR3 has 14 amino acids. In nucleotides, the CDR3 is TGTGCCACCAGCTGGACTAGCATGAGCAATGAGCAGTTCTTC. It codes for CATSWTSMSNEQFF.

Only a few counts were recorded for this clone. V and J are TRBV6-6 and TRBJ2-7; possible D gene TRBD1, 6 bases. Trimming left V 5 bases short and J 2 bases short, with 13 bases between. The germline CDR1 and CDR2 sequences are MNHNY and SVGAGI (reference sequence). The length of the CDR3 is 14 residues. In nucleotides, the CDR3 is TGTGCCAGCAGTCAGGGGATCGTGACCTACGAGCAGTACTTC. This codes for CASSQGIVTYEQYF.

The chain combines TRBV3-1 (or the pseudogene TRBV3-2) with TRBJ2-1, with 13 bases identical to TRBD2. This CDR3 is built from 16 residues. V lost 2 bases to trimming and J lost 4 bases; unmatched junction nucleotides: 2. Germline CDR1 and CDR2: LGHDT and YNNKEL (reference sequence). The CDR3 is CASSQTGLAGYNEQFF. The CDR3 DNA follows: TGTGCCAGCAGCCAAACGGGACTAGCGGGGTACAATGAGCAGTTCTTC.